The rows below give T cell receptor beta chains drawn from one sample of a study of blood T cell repertoires in COVID-19. TCRdb's table, derived via immunoSEQ multiplex PCR, lists solely in-frame clones and lacks some. The sample includes under 250,000 clones, 83% of them seen just once. Sequencing was done on a sample of PBMCs or T cells enriched from blood (not recorded which). The origin of the receptors is a woman between 50 and 59 years old who had been exposed to COVID-19. Each CDR3 is given with its conserved first and last residue. The order of the fields is J gene, clone size, D gene, V gene, CDR3 protein, CDR3 DNA. The D gene is left open where the match is weak. Some rows mark clone size as missing; the rest say once, few, many or name a class of expanded clone.

TRBJ2-1,.,.,TRBV19,CASKPEYRLYNEQFF,TGTGCCAGTAAACCCGAGTACCGACTTTACAATGAGCAGTTCTTC
TRBJ1-1,.,.,TRBV18,CASSPLREVGTEAFF,TGTGCCAGCTCACCACTTCGGGAAGTTGGAACTGAAGCTTTCTTT
TRBJ1-1,.,.,TRBV19,CASSINGVGTEAFF,TGTGCCAGTAGTATAAACGGGGTCGGCACTGAAGCTTTCTTT
TRBJ1-1,.,.,TRBV3-1/TRBV3-2,CASSRDGGGEAFF,TGTGCCAGCAGCCGCGACGGCGGAGGTGAAGCTTTCTTT
TRBJ2-7,.,.,TRBV19,CASSIGGPGSYEQYF,TGTGCCAGTAGTATAGGGGGGCCGGGCTCCTACGAGCAGTACTTC
TRBJ1-5,.,.,TRBV19,CASSPRTEGQPQHF,TGTGCCAGTAGTCCCCGGACAGAAGGACAGCCCCAGCATTTT
TRBJ1-1,.,.,TRBV5-1,CASSTDTWNTEAFF,TGCGCCAGCAGCACCGACACGTGGAACACTGAAGCTTTCTTT
TRBJ1-2,.,.,TRBV12-3/TRBV12-4,CASSLRGGYGYTF,TGTGCCAGCAGTTTACGTGGAGGCTATGGCTACACCTTC
TRBJ2-3,few,TRBD2,TRBV27,CAIGTRGSAQYF,TGTGCCATCGGAACGCGGGGGTCGGCGCAGTATTTT
TRBJ1-1,.,.,TRBV29-1,CSVEEGSTEAFF,TGCAGCGTTGAGGAGGGGAGCACTGAAGCTTTCTTT
TRBJ1-1,.,.,TRBV7-3,CASSPGRAGVGRGTEAFF,TGTGCCAGCAGCCCCGGGCGGGCAGGGGTGGGTCGAGGGACTGAAGCTTTCTTT
TRBJ1-5,few,.,TRBV5-4,CASSLEPNQPQHF,TGTGCCAGCAGCTTGGAGCCCAATCAGCCCCAGCATTTT
TRBJ1-5,.,.,TRBV6-1,CASSEAGGNQPQHF,TGTGCCAGCAGTGAAGCAGGGGGTAATCAGCCCCAGCATTTT
TRBJ1-1,.,.,TRBV29-1,CSGRGNTEAFF,TGCAGCGGGCGGGGGAACACTGAAGCTTTCTTT
TRBJ2-2,.,.,TRBV15,CATSRRKLSRNTGELFF,TGTGCCACCAGCAGAAGAAAACTCTCTCGGAACACCGGGGAGCTGTTTTTT
TRBJ2-1,.,TRBD2,TRBV5-4,CASSLPRGGLDEQFF,TGTGCCAGCAGCTTGCCACGGGGGGGCCTGGATGAGCAGTTCTTC
TRBJ2-7,.,TRBD1,TRBV7-6,CASSLGGVRGTAFSYEQYF,TGTGCCAGCAGCTTAGGTGGTGTAAGGGGGACAGCTTTCTCCTACGAGCAGTACTTC
TRBJ1-3,.,.,TRBV9,CASSVAGPGLDTIYF,TGTGCCAGCAGCGTAGCTGGTCCGGGGTTGGACACCATATATTTT
TRBJ2-2,.,TRBD1,TRBV13,CASSPGTGDTGELFF,TGTGCCAGCAGCCCAGGGACAGGGGACACCGGGGAGCTGTTTTTT
TRBJ2-4,.,TRBD1,TRBV6-2/TRBV6-3,CASSYPTGAIAKNIQYF,TGTGCCAGCAGTTACCCAACAGGGGCCATAGCCAAAAACATTCAGTACTTC
TRBJ2-3,.,TRBD2,TRBV28,CASTNPWGGGSTDTQYF,TGTGCCAGCACCAATCCTTGGGGCGGGGGGAGCACAGATACGCAGTATTTT
TRBJ1-6,.,TRBD1,TRBV10-3,CAISEGGQNNSPLHF,TGTGCCATCAGTGAGGGGGGACAGAATAATTCACCCCTCCACTTT
TRBJ2-5,.,.,TRBV19,CASSIYVVQMETQYF,TGTGCCAGTAGTATCTACGTCGTCCAAATGGAGACCCAGTACTTC
TRBJ2-1,.,TRBD2,TRBV19,CASTPPGGYNEQFF,TGTGCCAGTACCCCCCCGGGGGGATACAATGAGCAGTTCTTC
TRBJ1-1,.,.,TRBV3-1/TRBV3-2,CASSQRIRETEAFF,TGTGCCAGCAGCCAAAGGATCCGGGAAACTGAAGCTTTCTTT
TRBJ1-1,once,TRBD1,TRBV30,CAWSTRGPPEAFF,TGTGCCTGGAGTACCAGGGGGCCCCCTGAAGCTTTCTTT
TRBJ1-6,.,.,TRBV4-3,CASSQDSPDSPLHF,TGCGCCAGCAGCCAAGATAGCCCGGATTCACCCCTCCACTTT
TRBJ1-1,.,.,TRBV11-2,CASSLGRGAEAFF,TGTGCCAGCAGCTTGGGCAGGGGAGCTGAAGCTTTCTTT
TRBJ2-1,.,.,TRBV18,CASSPTENEQFF,TGTGCCAGCTCACCTACCGAGAATGAGCAGTTCTTC
TRBJ1-2,.,.,TRBV28,CASSPMGRGYTF,TGTGCCAGCAGTCCCATGGGGAGGGGCTACACCTTC
TRBJ1-2,.,TRBD1,TRBV27,CASSPASLTGQAAYGYTF,TGTGCCAGCAGTCCTGCCTCCCTAACCGGACAGGCTGCCTATGGCTACACCTTC
TRBJ1-6,.,.,TRBV9,CASSTLGAVNSPLHF,TGTGCCAGCAGCACTTTGGGGGCAGTCAATTCACCCCTCCACTTT